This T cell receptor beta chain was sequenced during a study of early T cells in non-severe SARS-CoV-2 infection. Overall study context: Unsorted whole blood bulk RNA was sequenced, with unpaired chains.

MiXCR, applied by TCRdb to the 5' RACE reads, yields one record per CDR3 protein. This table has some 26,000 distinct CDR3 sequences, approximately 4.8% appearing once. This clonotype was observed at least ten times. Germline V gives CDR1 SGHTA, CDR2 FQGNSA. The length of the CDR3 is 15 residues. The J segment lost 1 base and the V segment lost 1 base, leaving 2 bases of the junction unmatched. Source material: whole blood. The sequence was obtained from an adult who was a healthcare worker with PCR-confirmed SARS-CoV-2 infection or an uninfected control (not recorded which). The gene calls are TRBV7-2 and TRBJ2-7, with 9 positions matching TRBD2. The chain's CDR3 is CASSLGTSVSYEQYF. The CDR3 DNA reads TGTGCCAGCAGCTTAGGGACTAGCGTTTCCTACGAGCAGTACTTC.